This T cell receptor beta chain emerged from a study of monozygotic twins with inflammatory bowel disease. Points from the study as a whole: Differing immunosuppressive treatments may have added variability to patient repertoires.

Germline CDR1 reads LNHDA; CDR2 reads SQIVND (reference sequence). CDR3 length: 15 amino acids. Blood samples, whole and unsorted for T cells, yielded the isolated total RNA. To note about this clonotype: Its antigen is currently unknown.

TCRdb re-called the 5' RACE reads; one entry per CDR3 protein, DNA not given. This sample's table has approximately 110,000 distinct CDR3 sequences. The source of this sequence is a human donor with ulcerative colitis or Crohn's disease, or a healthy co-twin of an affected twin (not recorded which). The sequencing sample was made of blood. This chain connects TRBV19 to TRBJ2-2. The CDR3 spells CASSIVGTYTGELFF.